This T cell receptor beta chain was documented in a study of T cell changes during pregnancy in multiple sclerosis. The CDR3 extends over 14 amino acids. CDR1 is SGHRS, CDR2 YFSETQ, per germline. Trimming cost V 4 bases and J 3 bases, with 13 bases left between them. Repertoires were generated with immunoSEQ multiplex PCR, while TCRdb's copy carries only in-frame clones and drops some. This table holds around 95,000 clones, 92% found once. The chain links TRBV5-1 to TRBJ1-1; the D is unclear. The receptor was derived from a female donor in good health, enrolled as a control in a pregnancy study. The source was peripheral blood, collected after pregnancy. The CDR3 DNA is TGCGCCAGCAGCCTTGGCCTCGGGGACACTGAAGCTTTCTTT. Its protein is CASSLGLGDTEAFF.